The clone carrying this T cell receptor beta chain has just a few counts. These data come from a study of blood T cell repertoires in COVID-19. About the study: There were acute and convalescent COVID-19 samples, and they came from the United States, Italy and Spain.

Profiled with immunoSEQ multiplex PCR; TCRdb holds only in-frame clones, not every one. Of more than 400,000 clones listed, less than 95% were seen once; the top ten hold 0.6%. The age range of participants was about 18 to 90 years, with residence in about 25 US areas. Each participant's cohort was designated according to participant-reported clinical history. The CDR3 totals 14 residues. V dropped 4 bases and J dropped 1; count of bases not matched to a gene: 2. Germline lookup yields CDR1 LGHNT and CDR2 FRNRAP. This receptor was obtained from a man between 18 and 35 years old who had recovered from COVID-19. The rearrangement uses TRBV12-5 and TRBJ1-1; 8 nucleotides line up with TRBD1. Sequences were obtained from PBMCs or T cells enriched from blood (not recorded which). The CDR3 DNA sequence: TGTGCTAGTGGTTGGACAGGGCGGAACACTGAAGCTTTCTTT. This encodes CASGWTGRNTEAFF.